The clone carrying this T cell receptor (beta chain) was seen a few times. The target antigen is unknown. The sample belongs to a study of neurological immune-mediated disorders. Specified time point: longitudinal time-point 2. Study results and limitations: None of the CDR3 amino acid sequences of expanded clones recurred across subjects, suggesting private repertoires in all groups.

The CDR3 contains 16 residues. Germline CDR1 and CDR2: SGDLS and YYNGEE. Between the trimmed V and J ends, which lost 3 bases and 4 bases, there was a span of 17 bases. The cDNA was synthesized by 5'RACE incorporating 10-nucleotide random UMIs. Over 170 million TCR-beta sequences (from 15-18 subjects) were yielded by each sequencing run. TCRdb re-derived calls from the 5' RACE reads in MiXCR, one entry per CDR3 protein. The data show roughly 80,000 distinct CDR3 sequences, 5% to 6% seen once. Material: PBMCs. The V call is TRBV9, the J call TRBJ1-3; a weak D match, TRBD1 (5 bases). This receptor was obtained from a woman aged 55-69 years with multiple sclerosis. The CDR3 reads CASSARQSAGGNTIYF. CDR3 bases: TGTGCCAGCAGCGCCCGACAGTCCGCGGGCGGAAACACCATATATTTT.